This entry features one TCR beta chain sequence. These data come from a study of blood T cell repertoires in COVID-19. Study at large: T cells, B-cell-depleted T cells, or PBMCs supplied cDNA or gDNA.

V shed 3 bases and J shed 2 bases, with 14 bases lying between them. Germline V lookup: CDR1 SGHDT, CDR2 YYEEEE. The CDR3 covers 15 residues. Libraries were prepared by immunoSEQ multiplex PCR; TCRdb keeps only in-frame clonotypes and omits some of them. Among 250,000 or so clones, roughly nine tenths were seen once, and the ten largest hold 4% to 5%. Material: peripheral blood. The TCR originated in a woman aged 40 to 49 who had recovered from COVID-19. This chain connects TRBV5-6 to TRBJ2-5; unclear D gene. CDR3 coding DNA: TGTGCCAGCAGCTCCGGGTACCCATCACAAGAGACCCAGTACTTC. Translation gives CASSSGYPSQETQYF.